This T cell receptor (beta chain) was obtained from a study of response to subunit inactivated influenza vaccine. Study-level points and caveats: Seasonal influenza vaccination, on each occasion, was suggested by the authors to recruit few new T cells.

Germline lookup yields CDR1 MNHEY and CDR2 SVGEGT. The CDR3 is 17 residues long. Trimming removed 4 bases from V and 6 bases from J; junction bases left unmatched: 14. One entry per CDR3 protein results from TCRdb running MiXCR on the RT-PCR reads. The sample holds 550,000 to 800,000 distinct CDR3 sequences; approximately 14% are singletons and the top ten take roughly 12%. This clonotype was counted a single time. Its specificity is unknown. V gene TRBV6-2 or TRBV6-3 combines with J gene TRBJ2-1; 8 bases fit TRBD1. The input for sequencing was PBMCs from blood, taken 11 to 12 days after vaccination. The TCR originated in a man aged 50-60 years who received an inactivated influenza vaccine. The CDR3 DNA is TGTGCCAGCAGTTCTTTCTTCGGACAGGGTAGAGGCAATGAGCAGTTCTTC. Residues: CASSSFFGQGRGNEQFF.